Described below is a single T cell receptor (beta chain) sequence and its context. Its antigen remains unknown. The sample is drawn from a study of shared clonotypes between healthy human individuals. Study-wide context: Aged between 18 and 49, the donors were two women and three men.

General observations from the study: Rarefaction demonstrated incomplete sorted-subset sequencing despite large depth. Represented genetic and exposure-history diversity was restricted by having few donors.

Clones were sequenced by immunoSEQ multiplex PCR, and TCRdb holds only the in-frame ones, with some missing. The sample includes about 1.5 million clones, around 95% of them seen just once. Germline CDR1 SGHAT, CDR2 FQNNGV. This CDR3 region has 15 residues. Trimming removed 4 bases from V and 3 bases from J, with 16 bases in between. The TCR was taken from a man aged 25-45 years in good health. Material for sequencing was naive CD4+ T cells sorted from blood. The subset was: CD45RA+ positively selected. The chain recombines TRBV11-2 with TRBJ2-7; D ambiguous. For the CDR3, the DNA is TGTGCCAGCAGCTCCCTAGGGATCTCGGACTACGAGCAGTACTTC. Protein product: CASSSLGISDYEQYF. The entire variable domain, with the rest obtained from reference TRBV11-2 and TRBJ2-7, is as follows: EAGVAQSPRYKIIEKRQSVAFWCNPISGHATLYWYQQILGQGPKLLIQFQNNGVVDDSQLPKDRFSAERLKGVDSTLKIQPAKLEDSAVYLCASSSLGISDYEQYFGPGTRLTVT.